The clone carrying this T cell receptor beta chain was picked up many times. The investigators amplified TCR beta CDR3 regions from RNA transcripts. A first-round RT-PCR of the TCR CDR3 used the HTBI primer set. MiXCR was run by TCRdb on the multiplex PCR reads, yielding one entry per CDR3 protein. In the table there are around 250,000 distinct CDR3 sequences, about a sixth of which are singletons. The data originate from a study of T cells in Graves' hyperthyroidism and ophthalmopathy. Looking at the study overall: Peripheral blood samples were taken at initial diagnosis, prior to any treatment.

Ophthalmopathy patients all had a Clinical Activity Score of at least 3, a NOSPECS grade of at least 4 and disease under 3 months old. Each 10 ml fresh peripheral blood draw supplied the PBMCs. The sample consisted of blood. The receptor was derived from a woman between 18 and 30 years old with Graves' ophthalmopathy.

CDR3 protein: CASSQLMAGVPSYEQYF. In DNA form, the CDR3 reads TGCGCCAGCAGCCAACTCATGGCGGGGGTCCCCTCCTACGAGCAGTACTTC. The chain carries TRBV4-1 and TRBJ2-7, with 7 positions matching TRBD2. In germline, CDR1 is MGHRA, CDR2 YSYEKL. The CDR3 covers 17 residues. V lost 2 bases and J lost 0; bases outside the gene matches: 10.